This T cell receptor (beta chain) was obtained from a study of OX40 agonist ivuxolimab in advanced cancers. Looking at the study overall: Every patient in dose escalation had hepatocellular carcinoma, melanoma, renal cell or head and neck cancer. Study-level findings and limits: Dosing at 0.1 to 3.0 mg/kg was accompanied by clonal expansion of CD4+ and CD8+ blood T cells by week 6.

This clone has just a few counts. Antigen unknown. Looked up from germline, CDR1 is MNHEY and CDR2 is SMNVEV (reference sequence). CDR3 size: 15 residues. Deletions cut 9 bases from V and 7 bases from J, with 22 bases between. Sequenced by immunoSEQ multiplex PCR; TCRdb stores in-frame clones only, minus some. The sample records over 45,000 clones, over 75% being singletons. The sequence derives from an adult with an advanced solid tumor such as melanoma, head and neck, liver or kidney cancer. The chain combines TRBV27 with TRBJ2-1; D is possibly TRBD2 (5 bases). The sequenced sample was CD4+ or CD8+ T cells sorted from blood, obtained in a trial of the OX40 agonist ivuxolimab. CDR3 sequence (DNA): TGTGCCAGTCACCGGGAAGGTAAAGGGAAAAATGAGCAGTTCTTC. Translating gives CASHREGKGKNEQFF.